This T cell receptor beta chain was recorded in a study of shared clonotypes between healthy human individuals. Generated by immunoSEQ multiplex PCR, the TCRdb table keeps only in-frame clones and is missing some. The sample yields 450,000 to 600,000 clones, about four fifths seen once. The sequencing sample was made of PBMCs. The source of this sequence is a woman between 40 and 50 years old in good health. Some clones in this sample may be carry-over from other donors' samples.

For the CDR3, the DNA is TGTGCCAGCAGCCCGAGGACAGATTCAGATACGCAGTATTTT. As protein: CASSPRTDSDTQYF. V is TRBV7-9 and J is TRBJ2-3; a possible D gene is TRBD1 (6 bases). The CDR3 runs 14 residues. Between the trimmed V and J ends, which lost 5 bases and 4 bases, there was a span of 13 bases. The germline CDR1 and CDR2 sequences are SEHNR and FQNEAQ (reference sequence).